Sequencing of this T cell receptor beta chain was carried out in a study of shared clonotypes between healthy human individuals. Here immunoSEQ multiplex PCR was the method, and the copy in TCRdb shows in-frame clones only, minus some. Of some 1,100,000 clones in the sample, about 80% are singletons; the top ten hold more than 0.5%. This CDR3 has 13 residues. Trimming left V 5 bases short and J 4 bases short, with 12 bases between. Germline V lookup: CDR1 SGHVS, CDR2 FNYEAQ. This clonotype originated in a man younger than 35 in good health. Some clones in this sample may be carry-over from other donors' samples. J is TRBJ2-7 and V is TRBV7-6, with D tentatively TRBD1 or TRBD2 (6 bases each). The sample was memory CD4+ T cells from PBMCs. The subset is: CD45RA-negative fraction. The DNA for the CDR3 is TGTGCCAGCAGCCCAAGGGGGGAGTACGAGCAGTACTTC. Its translation: CASSPRGEYEQYF.